A selection of T cell receptor beta chains follows, all from one sample in a study of OX40 agonist ivuxolimab in advanced cancers. Profiled with immunoSEQ multiplex PCR; TCRdb holds only in-frame clones, not every one. The table records some 15,000 clones, about 89% of them present only once. Sequenced material: CD4+ or CD8+ T cells sorted from blood, taken in a trial of the OX40 agonist ivuxolimab. The receptors stem from an adult with an advanced solid tumor such as melanoma, head and neck, liver or kidney cancer. CDR3s include the opening cysteine and the closing phenylalanine or tryptophan. Each record gives: V gene, clone size, J gene, D gene, CDR3 protein, CDR3 DNA. A D gene is named only where the DNA matches it firmly. Size is omitted from some rows. Given values are once, few, many or a class for expanded clones.

v_gene: TRBV28; abundance: few; j_gene: TRBJ2-2; d_gene: NA; CDR3aa: CASSFRGYTGELFF; CDR3nt: TGTGCCAGCAGTTTCCGGGGGTACACCGGGGAGCTGTTTTTT
v_gene: TRBV27; abundance: NA; j_gene: TRBJ2-1; d_gene: TRBD2; CDR3aa: CASSPGTSGYNEQFF; CDR3nt: TGTGCCAGCAGTCCCGGGACTAGCGGGTACAATGAGCAGTTCTTC
v_gene: TRBV10-2; abundance: NA; j_gene: TRBJ2-7; d_gene: NA; CDR3aa: CASGSDSQESEQYF; CDR3nt: TGCGCCAGCGGATCAGACTCTCAAGAATCCGAGCAGTACTTC
v_gene: TRBV28; abundance: NA; j_gene: TRBJ1-2; d_gene: NA; CDR3aa: CASRGRGLYGYTF; CDR3nt: TGTGCCAGCCGGGGGCGGGGATTATATGGCTACACCTTC
v_gene: TRBV29-1; abundance: NA; j_gene: TRBJ1-2; d_gene: NA; CDR3aa: CSVERVAGYGYTF; CDR3nt: TGCAGCGTTGAAAGGGTGGCAGGCTATGGCTACACCTTC
v_gene: TRBV13; abundance: few; j_gene: TRBJ1-5; d_gene: NA; CDR3aa: CASRSSRGGDQPQHF; CDR3nt: TGTGCCAGCAGGTCATCTAGGGGGGGGGATCAGCCCCAGCATTTT
v_gene: TRBV28; abundance: NA; j_gene: TRBJ1-2; d_gene: NA; CDR3aa: CATTPLGAWGYTF; CDR3nt: TGTGCCACCACCCCGTTAGGGGCGTGGGGCTACACCTTC
v_gene: TRBV7-8; abundance: NA; j_gene: TRBJ2-3; d_gene: NA; CDR3aa: CASSVQGGTQYF; CDR3nt: TGTGCCAGCAGCGTTCAGGGCGGTACGCAGTATTTT
v_gene: TRBV5-4; abundance: NA; j_gene: TRBJ2-7; d_gene: NA; CDR3aa: CASSPELAIEQYF; CDR3nt: TGTGCCAGCAGCCCGGAATTAGCGATCGAGCAGTACTTC
v_gene: TRBV9; abundance: NA; j_gene: TRBJ2-2; d_gene: NA; CDR3aa: CASSVMGTGELFF; CDR3nt: TGTGCCAGCAGCGTCATGGGCACCGGGGAGCTGTTTTTT
v_gene: TRBV27; abundance: NA; j_gene: TRBJ2-7; d_gene: NA; CDR3aa: CASSSTASVTYEQYF; CDR3nt: TGTGCCAGCAGTTCGACGGCTAGCGTAACCTACGAGCAGTACTTC
v_gene: TRBV11-2; abundance: once; j_gene: TRBJ2-5; d_gene: TRBD1; CDR3aa: CASSLLVTGEETQYF; CDR3nt: TGTGCCAGCAGCTTACTGGTGACAGGGGAAGAGACCCAGTACTTC
v_gene: TRBV5-6; abundance: NA; j_gene: TRBJ2-1; d_gene: NA; CDR3aa: CASSLFGVLGNEQFF; CDR3nt: TGTGCCAGCAGCTTGTTCGGGGTGCTAGGGAATGAGCAGTTCTTC
v_gene: TRBV7-9; abundance: NA; j_gene: TRBJ2-7; d_gene: NA; CDR3aa: CASSLGTYEQYF; CDR3nt: TGTGCCAGCAGCTTAGGGACCTACGAGCAGTACTTC
v_gene: TRBV27; abundance: NA; j_gene: TRBJ2-7; d_gene: NA; CDR3aa: CASKKGTRYEQYF; CDR3nt: TGTGCCAGCAAGAAGGGTACTAGGTACGAGCAGTACTTC
v_gene: TRBV29-1; abundance: NA; j_gene: TRBJ2-1; d_gene: TRBD2; CDR3aa: CSVKGRASGDNEQFF; CDR3nt: TGCAGCGTGAAGGGGAGGGCTTCGGGTGACAATGAGCAGTTCTTC
v_gene: TRBV27; abundance: NA; j_gene: TRBJ2-6; d_gene: NA; CDR3aa: CASSLGLAGANVLTF; CDR3nt: TGTGCCAGCAGTTTAGGTTTAGCTGGGGCCAACGTCCTGACTTTC
v_gene: TRBV6-4; abundance: NA; j_gene: TRBJ2-1; d_gene: TRBD2; CDR3aa: CASSAEGLAGEYNEQFF; CDR3nt: TGTGCCAGCAGTGCCGAGGGACTAGCGGGGGAGTACAATGAGCAGTTCTTC
v_gene: TRBV4-2; abundance: once; j_gene: TRBJ2-3; d_gene: TRBD2; CDR3aa: CASSQLTSASTDTQYF; CDR3nt: TGTGCCAGCAGCCAATTGACTAGCGCTAGCACAGATACGCAGTATTTT
v_gene: TRBV12-5; abundance: NA; j_gene: TRBJ2-7; d_gene: NA; CDR3aa: CASVFTGTYEQYF; CDR3nt: TGTGCTAGTGTTTTTACGGGGACCTACGAGCAGTACTTC
v_gene: TRBV7-6; abundance: NA; j_gene: TRBJ2-3; d_gene: NA; CDR3aa: CASSLAGNTDTQYF; CDR3nt: TGTGCCAGCAGCTTAGCGGGAAACACAGATACGCAGTATTTT
v_gene: TRBV6-5; abundance: NA; j_gene: TRBJ1-3; d_gene: NA; CDR3aa: CASSYSIRGETIYF; CDR3nt: TGTGCCAGCAGTTACTCGATTCGAGGGGAGACCATATATTTT
v_gene: TRBV6-5; abundance: NA; j_gene: TRBJ1-1; d_gene: TRBD1; CDR3aa: CASQGEQGATEAFF; CDR3nt: TGTGCCAGCCAGGGAGAACAGGGGGCCACTGAAGCTTTCTTT
v_gene: TRBV19; abundance: NA; j_gene: TRBJ2-7; d_gene: NA; CDR3aa: CASSFGYEQYF; CDR3nt: TGTGCCAGTAGTTTCGGCTACGAGCAGTACTTC
v_gene: TRBV4-1; abundance: NA; j_gene: TRBJ1-4; d_gene: TRBD1; CDR3aa: CASSQRDRANEKLFF; CDR3nt: TGCGCCAGCAGCCAGAGGGACAGGGCTAATGAAAAACTGTTTTTT
v_gene: TRBV6-4; abundance: NA; j_gene: TRBJ1-1; d_gene: NA; CDR3aa: CASSEVAGTEAFF; CDR3nt: TGTGCCAGCAGTGAGGTCGCTGGCACTGAAGCTTTCTTT
v_gene: TRBV5-1; abundance: NA; j_gene: TRBJ2-5; d_gene: TRBD2; CDR3aa: CASSLVASGYQETQYF; CDR3nt: TGCGCCAGCAGTTTGGTGGCTAGCGGTTACCAAGAGACCCAGTACTTC
v_gene: TRBV5-5; abundance: NA; j_gene: TRBJ1-3; d_gene: NA; CDR3aa: CASSFTDAGNTIYF; CDR3nt: TGTGCCAGCAGCTTTACAGACGCTGGAAACACCATATATTTT
v_gene: TRBV6-1; abundance: few; j_gene: TRBJ2-7; d_gene: NA; CDR3aa: CASSDRYSYEQYF; CDR3nt: TGTGCCAGCAGTGACAGATACTCCTACGAGCAGTACTTC
v_gene: TRBV6-5; abundance: NA; j_gene: TRBJ2-7; d_gene: NA; CDR3aa: CASSLGTGAREQYF; CDR3nt: TGTGCCAGCAGCTTAGGGACTGGGGCCCGCGAGCAGTACTTC
v_gene: TRBV27; abundance: NA; j_gene: TRBJ2-7; d_gene: TRBD1; CDR3aa: CASSSDRGREQYF; CDR3nt: TGTGCCAGCAGTTCTGACAGGGGGCGAGAGCAGTACTTC
v_gene: TRBV28; abundance: once; j_gene: TRBJ1-5; d_gene: NA; CDR3aa: CASSFRAFHQPQHF; CDR3nt: TGTGCCAGCAGTTTTAGGGCTTTTCATCAGCCCCAGCATTTT
v_gene: TRBV6-1; abundance: once; j_gene: TRBJ2-3; d_gene: NA; CDR3aa: CASSEEIGGTDTQYF; CDR3nt: TGTGCCAGCAGTGAAGAAATAGGGGGCACAGATACGCAGTATTTT
v_gene: TRBV11-1; abundance: NA; j_gene: TRBJ2-3; d_gene: TRBD2; CDR3aa: CASSPGERDTDTQYF; CDR3nt: TGTGCCAGCAGCCCGGGGGAGCGGGACACAGATACGCAGTATTTT
v_gene: TRBV27; abundance: NA; j_gene: TRBJ2-5; d_gene: TRBD2; CDR3aa: CASSFQSGTRGETQYF; CDR3nt: TGTGCCAGCAGTTTTCAATCCGGGACTAGGGGGGAGACCCAGTACTTC
v_gene: TRBV29-1; abundance: NA; j_gene: TRBJ1-2; d_gene: NA; CDR3aa: CSVVAGRVDGYTF; CDR3nt: TGCAGCGTTGTGGCAGGGAGGGTAGATGGCTACACCTTC
v_gene: TRBV27; abundance: NA; j_gene: TRBJ2-7; d_gene: TRBD2; CDR3aa: CASSSTGLVYEQYF; CDR3nt: TGTGCCAGCAGTTCTACGGGACTAGTCTACGAGCAGTACTTC
v_gene: TRBV11-2; abundance: NA; j_gene: TRBJ2-7; d_gene: TRBD2; CDR3aa: CASSSTGGLATAPSYEQYF; CDR3nt: TGTGCCAGCAGCTCCACTGGGGGACTAGCGACCGCCCCCTCCTACGAGCAGTACTTC
v_gene: TRBV6-6; abundance: NA; j_gene: TRBJ1-2; d_gene: NA; CDR3aa: CASIFKGINYGYTF; CDR3nt: TGTGCCAGCATATTCAAGGGGATTAACTATGGCTACACCTTC
v_gene: TRBV30; abundance: once; j_gene: TRBJ1-6; d_gene: NA; CDR3aa: CAWSASADRFNSPLHF; CDR3nt: TGTGCCTGGAGTGCTAGCGCTGACCGTTTTAATTCACCCCTCCACTTT
v_gene: TRBV7-8; abundance: NA; j_gene: TRBJ2-7; d_gene: NA; CDR3aa: CASSPVGYTYEQYF; CDR3nt: TGTGCCAGCAGCCCCGTGGGGTATACCTACGAGCAGTACTTC
v_gene: TRBV19; abundance: NA; j_gene: TRBJ2-1; d_gene: NA; CDR3aa: CASSYRLNEQFF; CDR3nt: TGTGCCAGTAGTTATCGGCTCAATGAGCAGTTCTTC
v_gene: TRBV10-2; abundance: NA; j_gene: TRBJ1-5; d_gene: NA; CDR3aa: CASSELGYSNQPQHF; CDR3nt: TGCGCCAGCAGTGAGTTGGGTTATAGCAATCAGCCCCAGCATTTT
v_gene: TRBV5-5; abundance: few; j_gene: TRBJ1-4; d_gene: NA; CDR3aa: CASSLGQLNEKLFF; CDR3nt: TGTGCCAGCAGCTTGGGACAGCTCAATGAAAAACTGTTTTTT
v_gene: TRBV5-1; abundance: NA; j_gene: TRBJ2-3; d_gene: NA; CDR3aa: CASSTHTDTQYF; CDR3nt: TGCGCCAGCAGCACACACACAGATACGCAGTATTTT
v_gene: TRBV9; abundance: NA; j_gene: TRBJ1-2; d_gene: TRBD1; CDR3aa: CASSPTGTGERGYTF; CDR3nt: TGTGCCAGCAGCCCCACCGGGACAGGGGAACGTGGCTACACCTTC
v_gene: TRBV7-2; abundance: NA; j_gene: TRBJ2-7; d_gene: TRBD1; CDR3aa: CASSLDRGSYEQYF; CDR3nt: TGTGCCAGCAGCTTAGACAGGGGGTCCTACGAGCAGTACTTC
v_gene: TRBV6-5; abundance: NA; j_gene: TRBJ2-1; d_gene: TRBD2; CDR3aa: CASTHGEGTNNEQFF; CDR3nt: TGTGCCAGCACCCACGGGGAGGGGACCAACAATGAGCAGTTCTTC
v_gene: TRBV6-5; abundance: NA; j_gene: TRBJ1-5; d_gene: TRBD1; CDR3aa: CASSSRGPGNQPQHF; CDR3nt: TGTGCCAGCAGTTCCAGGGGGCCGGGCAATCAGCCCCAGCATTTT
v_gene: TRBV10-3; abundance: NA; j_gene: TRBJ2-2; d_gene: TRBD1; CDR3aa: CAISDRGTGGNTGELFF; CDR3nt: TGTGCCATCAGTGACCGGGGGACAGGGGGCAACACCGGGGAGCTGTTTTTT
v_gene: TRBV7-9; abundance: once; j_gene: TRBJ2-5; d_gene: TRBD2; CDR3aa: CASSPGLAGGETQYF; CDR3nt: TGTGCCAGCAGCCCGGGACTAGCGGGAGGAGAGACCCAGTACTTC
v_gene: TRBV5-1; abundance: few; j_gene: TRBJ1-5; d_gene: NA; CDR3aa: CASSPLGPGISNQPQHF; CDR3nt: TGCGCCAGCAGCCCGTTAGGGCCAGGGATTAGCAATCAGCCCCAGCATTTT
v_gene: TRBV19; abundance: NA; j_gene: TRBJ2-1; d_gene: TRBD2; CDR3aa: CASSIEPSGSYNEQFF; CDR3nt: TGTGCCAGTAGTATAGAGCCTAGCGGGAGTTACAATGAGCAGTTCTTC
v_gene: TRBV27; abundance: NA; j_gene: TRBJ2-4; d_gene: NA; CDR3aa: CASSRAAKNIQYF; CDR3nt: TGTGCCAGCAGTAGAGCGGCCAAAAACATTCAGTACTTC
v_gene: TRBV27; abundance: NA; j_gene: TRBJ2-7; d_gene: NA; CDR3aa: CASSLYQGTNEQYF; CDR3nt: TGTGCCAGCAGTTTATATCAGGGTACGAACGAGCAGTACTTC
v_gene: TRBV5-6; abundance: NA; j_gene: TRBJ2-7; d_gene: NA; CDR3aa: CASSPLGQGYEQYF; CDR3nt: TGTGCCAGCAGCCCCCTAGGGCAAGGATACGAGCAGTACTTC
v_gene: TRBV27; abundance: NA; j_gene: TRBJ1-1; d_gene: NA; CDR3aa: CASSLSREMNTEAFF; CDR3nt: TGTGCCAGCAGTTTATCAAGGGAGATGAACACTGAAGCTTTCTTT
v_gene: TRBV11-2; abundance: NA; j_gene: TRBJ1-5; d_gene: NA; CDR3aa: CASSLDLGSNQPQHF; CDR3nt: TGTGCCAGCAGCTTAGATTTAGGGTCTAACCAGCCCCAGCATTTT
v_gene: TRBV11-2; abundance: NA; j_gene: TRBJ1-1; d_gene: NA; CDR3aa: CASSLAGLITEAFF; CDR3nt: TGTGCCAGCAGCTTAGCTGGGTTAATCACTGAAGCTTTCTTT
v_gene: TRBV6-1; abundance: NA; j_gene: TRBJ1-1; d_gene: NA; CDR3aa: CASSEIGRLNTEAFF; CDR3nt: TGTGCCAGCAGTGAAATCGGGAGACTGAACACTGAAGCTTTCTTT